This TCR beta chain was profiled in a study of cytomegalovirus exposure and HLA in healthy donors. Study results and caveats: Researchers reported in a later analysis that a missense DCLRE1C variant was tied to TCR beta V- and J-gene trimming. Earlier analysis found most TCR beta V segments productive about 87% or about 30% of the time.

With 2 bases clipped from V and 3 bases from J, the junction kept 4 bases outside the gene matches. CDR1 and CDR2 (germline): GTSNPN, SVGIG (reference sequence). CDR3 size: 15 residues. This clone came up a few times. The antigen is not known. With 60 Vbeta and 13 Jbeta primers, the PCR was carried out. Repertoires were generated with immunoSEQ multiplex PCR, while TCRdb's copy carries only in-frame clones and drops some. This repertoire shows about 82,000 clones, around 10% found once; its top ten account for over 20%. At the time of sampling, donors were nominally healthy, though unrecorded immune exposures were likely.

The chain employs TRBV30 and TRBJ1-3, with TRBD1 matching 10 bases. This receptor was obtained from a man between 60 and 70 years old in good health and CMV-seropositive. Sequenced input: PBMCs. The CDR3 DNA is TGTGCCTGGAGTCGACAGGGGGCGCGTGGAAACACCATATATTTT. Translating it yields CAWSRQGARGNTIYF. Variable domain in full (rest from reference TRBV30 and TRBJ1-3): SQTIHQWPATLVQPVGSPLSLECTVEGTSNPNLYWYRQAAGRGLQLLFYSVGIGQISSEVPQNLSASRPQDRQFILSSKKLLLSDSGFYLCAWSRQGARGNTIYFGEGSWLTVV.